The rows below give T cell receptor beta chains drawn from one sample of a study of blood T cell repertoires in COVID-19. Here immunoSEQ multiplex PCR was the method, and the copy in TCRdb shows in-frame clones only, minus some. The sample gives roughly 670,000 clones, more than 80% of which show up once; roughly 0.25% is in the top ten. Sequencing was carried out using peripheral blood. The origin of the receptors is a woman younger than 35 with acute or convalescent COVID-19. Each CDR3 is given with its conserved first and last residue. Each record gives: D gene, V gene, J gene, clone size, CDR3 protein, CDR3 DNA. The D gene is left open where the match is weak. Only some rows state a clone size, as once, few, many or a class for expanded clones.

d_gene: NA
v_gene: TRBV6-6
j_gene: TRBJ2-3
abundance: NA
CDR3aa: CASSRTERADTQYF
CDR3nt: TGTGCCAGCAGTAGGACTGAAAGGGCAGATACGCAGTATTTT

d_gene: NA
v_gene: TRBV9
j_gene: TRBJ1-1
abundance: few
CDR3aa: CASSPNRGGTEAFF
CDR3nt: TGTGCCAGCAGCCCGAACCGGGGAGGCACTGAAGCTTTCTTT

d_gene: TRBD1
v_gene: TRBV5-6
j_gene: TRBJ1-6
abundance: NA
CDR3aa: CASSLYGTGANSPLHF
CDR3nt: TGTGCCAGCAGCTTGTACGGGACAGGAGCCAATTCACCCCTCCACTTT

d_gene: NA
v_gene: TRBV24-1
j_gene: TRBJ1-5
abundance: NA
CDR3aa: CATSDFGSGPNQPQHF
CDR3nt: TGTGCCACCAGTGATTTTGGTTCAGGGCCCAATCAGCCCCAGCATTTT

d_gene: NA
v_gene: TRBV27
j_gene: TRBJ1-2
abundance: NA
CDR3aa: CASRSGQTNGYTF
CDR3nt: TGTGCCAGCAGGTCCGGACAGACGAATGGCTACACCTTC

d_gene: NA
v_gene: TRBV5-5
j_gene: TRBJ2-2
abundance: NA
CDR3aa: CASSLLHRANTGELFF
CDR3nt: TGTGCCAGCAGCTTACTACACCGAGCGAACACCGGGGAGCTGTTTTTT

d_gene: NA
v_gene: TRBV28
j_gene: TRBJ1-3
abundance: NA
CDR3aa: CASSFASVRGNTIYF
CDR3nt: TGTGCCAGCAGTTTCGCCTCTGTGAGAGGAAACACCATATATTTT

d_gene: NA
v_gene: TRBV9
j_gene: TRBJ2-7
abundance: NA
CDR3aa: CASSVGGPEAYEQYF
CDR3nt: TGTGCCAGCAGCGTAGGTGGCCCGGAGGCCTACGAGCAGTACTTC

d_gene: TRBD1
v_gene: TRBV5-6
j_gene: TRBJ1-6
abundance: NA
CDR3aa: CASSLQGPYNSPLHF
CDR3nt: TGTGCCAGCAGCTTACAGGGGCCCTATAATTCACCCCTCCACTTT

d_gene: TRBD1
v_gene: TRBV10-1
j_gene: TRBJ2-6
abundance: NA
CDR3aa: CASRRQGFPPGANVLTF
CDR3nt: TGCGCCAGCAGAAGACAGGGTTTTCCCCCTGGGGCCAACGTCCTGACTTTC

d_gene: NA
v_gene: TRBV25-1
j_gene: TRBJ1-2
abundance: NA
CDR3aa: CASSGAWGHNYGYTF
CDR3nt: TGTGCCAGCAGTGGTGCGTGGGGACACAACTATGGCTACACCTTC

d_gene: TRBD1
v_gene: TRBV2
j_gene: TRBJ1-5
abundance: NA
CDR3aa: CASSISRGQSQSQHF
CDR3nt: TGTGCCAGCAGCATAAGTCGGGGACAGTCCCAGTCCCAGCATTTT

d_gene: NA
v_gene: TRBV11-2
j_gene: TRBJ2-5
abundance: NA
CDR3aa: CASSRGGGRQETQYF
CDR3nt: TGTGCCAGCAGCCGGGGCGGGGGCAGACAAGAGACCCAGTACTTC

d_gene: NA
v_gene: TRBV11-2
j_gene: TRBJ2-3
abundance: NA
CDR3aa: CASSLGRGGIFTDTQYF
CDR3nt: TGTGCCAGCAGCTTAGGTAGGGGCGGGATTTTCACAGATACGCAGTATTTT

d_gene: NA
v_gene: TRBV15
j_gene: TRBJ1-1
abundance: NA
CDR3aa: CATSRGAGPDTEAFF
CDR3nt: TGTGCCACCAGCAGAGGGGCAGGGCCGGACACTGAAGCTTTCTTT

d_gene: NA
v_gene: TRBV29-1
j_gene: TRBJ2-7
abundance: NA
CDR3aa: CSVEDTFSYEQYF
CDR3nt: TGCAGCGTTGAAGACACTTTCTCCTACGAGCAGTACTTC

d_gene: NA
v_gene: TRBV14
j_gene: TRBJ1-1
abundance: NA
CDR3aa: CASSPPEAENTEAFF
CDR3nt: TGTGCCAGCAGCCCCCCCGAAGCGGAGAACACTGAAGCTTTCTTT

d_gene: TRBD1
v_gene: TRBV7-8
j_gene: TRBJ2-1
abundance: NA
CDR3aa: CASSLYPGQGQDEQFF
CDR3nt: TGTGCCAGCAGCTTATATCCGGGACAGGGTCAAGATGAGCAGTTCTTC